These 4 T cell receptor beta chains were sequenced from one sample in a study of T cells in women clearing cervical HPV infection. TCRdb keeps only in-frame clones here, not all; method: immunoSEQ multiplex PCR. The sample shows about 39,000 clones, and just under 6.5% sits with its ten largest clones. Sequenced input: blood buffy coat. The receptors stem from a woman aged 18 to 75 with a cervical HPV16 infection that either progressed to CIN3+ or cleared (not recorded which).

As regards this clone: The CDR3 is cut off 3 residues early in the read; its end comes from the germline J gene. The gene calls are TRBV6-8 and TRBJ2-4; 7 bases map to TRBD1. Germline CDR1 and CDR2: MNHGY and SAAAGT. The CDR3 is 15 amino acids. The CDR3: CASSYSSQGTETQYF. The CDR3 bases that were read are TGTGCCAGCAGTTACTCGAGTCAGGGGACAGAGACT.

The DNA read from the CDR3 is TGCAGTGCGCCCTACAGGGGCCGGAACACCGGGGAG. It encodes CSAPYRGRNTGE. The full CDR3 reads CSAPYRGRNTGELFF. J is TRBJ2-2 and V is TRBV20-1, with 7 bases matching TRBD1. The read is 3 residues too short to cover the CDR3 end, so that end is filled in from the germline J gene. The germline CDR1 and CDR2 sequences are DFQATT and SNEGSKA (reference sequence). V shed 6 bases and J 1 base; nucleotides not matched to a gene: 8. The CDR3 covers 15 residues.

In regard to this clone: The CDR3 extends 3 residues past the end of the read, so its final part is completed from the germline J gene. J is TRBJ1-2 and V is TRBV2; D might be TRBD1 (6 bases). The germline CDR1 and CDR2 sequences are SNHLY and FYNNEI. The CDR3 length is 13 residues. The CDR3 is CASSKGDRDTYTF. The part of the CDR3 DNA that was read is TGTGCCAGCAGCAAGGGGGATCGTGATACC.

Note on this clone: The CDR3 extends 3 residues past the end of the read, so its final part is completed from the germline J gene. This chain connects TRBV7-3 to TRBJ2-3; D perhaps matches TRBD1 (6 bases). Trimming took 3 bases from V and 1 from J, leaving 8 bases between them. Germline assignment: CDR1 SGHTA and CDR2 FQGTGA. The length of the CDR3 is 14 residues. This CDR3 reads CASSLGAGTDTQYF. The sequenced part of the CDR3 DNA is TGTGCCAGCAGCTTGGGGGCGGGCACAGATACG.